These 31 T cell receptor beta chains came from one sample sequenced in a study of metastatic and nonmetastatic thyroid tumors. Each patient came to thyroid surgery without any prior treatment (of any kind). TCRdb reanalyzed the PCR reads via MiXCR. This sample yields 40,000 or so clones, of which around a fifth are seen a single time; around 16% belongs to the top ten. Sequenced: blood. The receptor set was obtained from a female donor with papillary thyroid cancer or a benign thyroid nodule (not recorded which). Some clones in this sample may be carry-over from other donors' samples.

This clone has more than one count but fewer than ten. One end of the junction varies from germline; a read error may be responsible. Other DNA sequences in this sample translate to the same CDR3. The chain links TRBV2 to TRBJ2-5, with 7 nucleotides matching TRBD1. Per germline, CDR1 SNHLY and CDR2 FYNNEI. The CDR3 is 14 amino acids. CDR3 in amino acids: CASSERGLQETQYF. The DNA of the CDR3 is TGTGCCAGCAGTGAGAGGGGGCTCCAAGAGACACAGTACTTC. Variable domain in full (rest from reference TRBV2 and TRBJ2-5): EPEVTQTPSHQVTQMGQEVILRCVPISNHLYFYWYRQILGQKVEFLVSFYNNEISEKSEIFDDQFSVERPDGSNFTLKIRSTKLEDSAMYFCASSERGLQETQYFGPGTRLLVL.

There are many counts of this clone. This chain uses TRBV11-1 with TRBJ2-5; 13 bases agree with TRBD2. Germline lookup yields CDR1 SGHAT and CDR2 FQDESV (reference sequence). The CDR3 has 15 residues. With V trimmed by 5 bases and J by 5 bases, 5 bases remained unmatched. CDR3 loop: CASSRTSGSGETQYF. In nucleotides, the CDR3 is TGTGCCAGCAGCAGGACTAGCGGGAGTGGGGAGACCCAGTACTTC.

V and J are TRBV20-1 and TRBJ1-1, with D unresolved. The V gene's germline CDR1 is DFQATT and CDR2 SNEGSKA (reference sequence). V gave up 4 bases and J gave up 0 bases, with 12 bases separating them. CDR3 length equals 14 residues. CDR3 in DNA: TGCAGTGCTATCCCAGGTATGATGAACACTGAAGCTTTCTTT. Residues: CSAIPGMMNTEAFF.

V and J are TRBV20-1 and TRBJ1-2, with D possibly TRBD1 on 5 matching bases. The CDR3 spans 13 residues. Germline V CDR1 and CDR2: DFQATT, SNEGSKA (reference sequence). Trimming removed 1 base at V and 8 bases at J, with 14 bases between. The CDR3 bases are TGCAGTGCTAGAGTAAGGGGCTTAGGGGGCTACACCTTC. It translates to CSARVRGLGGYTF.

This clone was recorded many times. This rearrangement joins TRBV30 to TRBJ1-1; D is perhaps TRBD1 (5 bases). The CDR3 spans 13 residues. Germline V gene data show CDR1 as GTSNPN and CDR2 as SVGIG (reference sequence). With 4 bases removed from V and 3 bases from J, the gap between germline ends came to 12 bases. As DNA, the CDR3 is TGTGCCTGGACTCGCGTGGGGGACACTGAAGCTTTCTTT. Translated, it gives CAWTRVGDTEAFF.

In its sample, this clone was seen many times. The rearrangement joins TRBV20-1 to TRBJ2-7; maybe TRBD2 (5 bases). This CDR3 comprises 15 residues. Trimming left V 2 bases short and J 7 bases short, with 21 bases between. Looked up from germline, CDR1 is DFQATT and CDR2 is SNEGSKA (reference sequence). The CDR3 bases are TGCAGTGCTAGACCCGCCTCCGCGCGGGTGGAGGAGCAGTACTTC. It encodes CSARPASARVEEQYF.

Turning to this clone: An end of the junction does not agree with germline; a read error may underlie this. The chain links TRBV6-1 to TRBJ2-7; D may be TRBD2 (6 bases). This CDR3 region has 12 residues. Germline V gene sequence: CDR1 MNHNS, CDR2 SASEGT. CDR3 in DNA: TGTGCCAGCAGGGACTATGCCTACGAGCATTACTTC. It specifies CASRDYAYEHYF.

This clone has more than one count but fewer than ten. The CDR3 nucleotides read TGCGCCAGCAGTGAGTCGGTTAACTATGGCTACACCTTC. Residues: CASSESVNYGYTF. The chain has TRBV10-1 and TRBJ1-2; D ambiguous. The CDR3 contains 13 residues. V was pared by 0 bases and J by 1 base, with 3 bases between. Germline loops: CDR1 WNHNN, CDR2 SYGVQD (reference sequence).

The sample holds a few counts of this clone. This could be a read error, since a much larger clone is one nucleotide away. The sample carries other DNA sequences with the same CDR3. This chain connects TRBV20-1 to TRBJ2-2; D is possibly TRBD2 (5 bases). The CDR3 spans 13 residues. The germline gives CDR1 DFQATT, CDR2 SNEGSKA (reference sequence). As DNA, the CDR3 is TGCAGTGCGGGAAACCCGAACACCGGGGAGCTGCTTTTT. Amino acids: CSAGNPNTGELLF.

The V and J genes are TRBV19 and TRBJ1-5, with D possibly matching TRBD1 (6 bases). Germline V lookup: CDR1 LNHDA, CDR2 SQIVND (reference sequence). There are 16 residues in the CDR3. The V gene lost 6 bases and the J gene lost 4 bases, with 19 bases spanning the gap. This CDR3 is CASRRGPDRGNQPQHF. Written as DNA, the CDR3 is TGTGCCAGTAGGAGGGGACCGGACAGAGGTAATCAGCCCCAGCATTTT.

This clone has more than one count but fewer than ten. A read error is possible here, since a much larger clone lies one base away. The chain is built from TRBV29-1 and TRBJ2-5; a weak D match, TRBD1 (5 bases). The CDR3 is made up of 12 amino acids. V was clipped by 6 bases and J by 8 bases, with 16 bases between them. The germline V gene encodes CDR1 SQVTM and CDR2 ANQGSEA. The CDR3 loop is CSVRQLGDTQYF. The CDR3 coding sequence is TGCAGCGTCCGTCAGTTAGGGGATACCCAGTACTTC. The whole variable domain, remainder taken from reference TRBV29-1 and TRBJ2-5, is SAVISQKPSRDICQRGTSLTIQCQVDSQVTMMFWYRQQPGQSLTLIATANQGSEATYESGFVIDKFPISRPNLTFSTLTVSNMSPEDSSIYLCSVRQLGDTQYFGPGTRLLVL.

This clone was detected a few times. The chain carries TRBV2 and TRBJ1-5; no reliable D call. V was shortened by 7 bases and J by 0 bases, with 13 bases between the two germline ends. The CDR3 length is 15 residues. The germline gives CDR1 SNHLY, CDR2 FYNNEI. CDR3 amino acids: CASTGRVYSNQPQHF. The DNA for the CDR3 is TGTGCCAGCACCGGACGGGTTTATAGCAATCAGCCCCAGCATTTT. Looking up the rest from reference TRBV2 and TRBJ1-5 gives the full variable domain: EPEVTQTPSHQVTQMGQEVILRCVPISNHLYFYWYRQILGQKVEFLVSFYNNEISEKSEIFDDQFSVERPDGSNFTLKIRSTKLEDSAMYFCASTGRVYSNQPQHFGDGTRLSIL.

About this clone: The junction departs from germline at one end; a sequencing error may be responsible. V gene TRBV9 combines with J gene TRBJ1-2; 7 bases are a match to TRBD1. This CDR3 has 13 amino acids. Germline lookup yields CDR1 SGDLS and CDR2 YYNGEE. The chain's CDR3 is CANSATGLDGYTF. The CDR3 DNA is TGTGCCAACAGCGCGACAGGGTTGGATGGCTACACCTTC.

This clone has a count of ten or more. The chain has TRBV2 and TRBJ2-5; 13 nucleotides match TRBD2. CDR1 SNHLY and CDR2 FYNNEI come from the germline V gene. With 4 bases clipped from V and 4 bases from J, the junction kept 3 bases outside the gene matches. The CDR3 extends over 15 amino acids. The CDR3 sequence: CASSALAGGAETQYF. In nucleotides, the CDR3 is TGTGCCAGCAGTGCACTAGCGGGGGGGGCAGAGACCCAGTACTTC. Drawing the rest from reference TRBV2 and TRBJ2-5, the complete variable domain is EPEVTQTPSHQVTQMGQEVILRCVPISNHLYFYWYRQILGQKVEFLVSFYNNEISEKSEIFDDQFSVERPDGSNFTLKIRSTKLEDSAMYFCASSALAGGAETQYFGPGTRLLVL.

This clone was found a few times. This chain uses TRBV30 with TRBJ1-3; 7 bases map to TRBD1. Looked up from germline, CDR1 is GTSNPN and CDR2 is SVGIG (reference sequence). The CDR3 has 15 amino acids. Trimming cost V 1 base and J 0 bases; bases outside gene matches: 3. CDR3 loop: CAWSEWTGSGNTIYF. The CDR3 DNA reads as TGTGCCTGGAGTGAGTGGACAGGCTCTGGAAACACCATATATTTT.

This clone was counted at least ten times. The gene calls are TRBV5-1 and TRBJ2-6; TRBD1 aligns across 9 bases. V gave up 4 bases and J gave up 4 bases; unmatched junction bases: 9. Germline V CDR1 and CDR2: SGHRS, YFSETQ. The CDR3 is 17 amino acids. This CDR3 reads CASSPLGTGTGANVLTF. In DNA form, the CDR3 reads TGCGCCAGCAGCCCCCTCGGGACAGGGACCGGGGCCAACGTCCTGACTTTC.

The chain joins TRBV9 to TRBJ2-5; tentatively, D is TRBD2 (6 bases). CDR1 and CDR2 from the germline V gene are SGDLS and YYNGEE. The CDR3 totals 17 residues. Trimming removed 2 bases at V and 2 bases at J, with 19 bases between. The CDR3 loop reads CASSVSGGPNFQETQYF. Here the CDR3 DNA reads TGTGCCAGCAGCGTTTCCGGGGGTCCTAACTTTCAAGAGACCCAGTACTTC.

Here the CDR3 reads CASSGGGGARTQYF. The CDR3 DNA reads as TGCGCCAGCAGTGGTGGGGGGGGGGCACGGACCCAGTACTTC. The chain has TRBV10-1 and TRBJ2-5, with D perhaps matching TRBD2 (7 bases). The germline V and J ends were trimmed by 4 bases and 7 bases, with 16 bases remaining between them. The germline V gene has CDR1 WNHNN and CDR2 SYGVQD (reference sequence). This CDR3 spans 14 amino acids.

This clone occurred a few times. The gene calls are TRBV6-2 or TRBV6-3 and TRBJ2-1, with D unresolved. V was trimmed by 2 bases and J by 4 bases, leaving 9 bases between them. Per germline, CDR1 MNHEY and CDR2 SVGEGT. This CDR3 contains 14 residues. The CDR3 sequence is CASSYIGWYNEQFF. The CDR3 coding sequence is TGTGCCAGCAGTTACATCGGGTGGTACAATGAGCAGTTCTTC.

The chain is built from TRBV28 and TRBJ1-2; D might be TRBD1 (6 bases). The V gene's germline CDR1 is MDHEN and CDR2 SYDVKM. V dropped 10 bases and J dropped 9 bases, with 24 bases sitting between them. The CDR3 has 14 amino acids. CDR3 sequence: CATLSSRGRYCYTF. CDR3 coding DNA: TGTGCCACCTTGTCTTCCAGGGGTCGGTATTGCTACACCTTC.

The chain combines TRBV6-2 or TRBV6-3 with TRBJ2-2; 7 nucleotides match TRBD2. V gave up 6 bases and J gave up 4 bases; unmatched junction bases: 11. Germline V gene lookup returns CDR1 MNHEY and CDR2 SVGEGT. This CDR3 has 16 amino acids. The CDR3 region is CASSPGLSGFTGELFF. The CDR3 DNA reads as TGTGCCAGCAGCCCGGGACTATCTGGGTTCACCGGGGAGCTGTTTTTT.

This clone was seen repeatedly, ten times or more. Distinct nucleotide sequences in the sample also encode this CDR3. V is TRBV5-1 and J is TRBJ2-1; tentatively, D is TRBD2 (5 bases). The CDR3 contains 15 residues. Between the trimmed V and J ends, which lost 0 bases and 1 base, there was a span of 8 bases. Germline CDR1 reads SGHRS; CDR2 reads YFSETQ. The CDR3 DNA is TGCGCCAGCAGCTTGGGGGGAGTATCCTACAATGAGCAGTTCTTC. Protein: CASSLGGVSYNEQFF.

This clone was observed at least ten times. The rearrangement links TRBV19 to TRBJ2-1; TRBD2 matches at 11 bases. V shed 2 bases and J 6 bases; nucleotides not matched to a gene: 3. The germline CDR1 and CDR2 sequences are LNHDA and SQIVND (reference sequence). This CDR3 is built from 15 residues. CDR3 sequence reads: CASSITGTSGNEQFF. The CDR3 nucleotides are TGTGCCAGTAGTATAACCGGGACTAGCGGCAATGAGCAGTTCTTC.

With respect to this clone: This CDR3 fails to terminate in the conserved phenylalanine or tryptophan, so it likely reflects a read error. V usage is TRBV28 and J usage is TRBJ1-5, with D hard to call. The V gene's germline CDR1 is MDHEN and CDR2 SYDVKM. The V and J ends lost 6 bases and 7 bases respectively, with 13 bases between them. The CDR3 is 13 amino acids. The CDR3 region has the DNA TGTGCCAGCAGATCTGAACAGTTCCAGCCCCAGCATAAA. Translating gives CASRSEQFQPQHK.

This clone was picked up many times. The chain carries TRBV5-4 and TRBJ2-7; a weak D match, TRBD2 (6 bases). V dropped 4 bases and J dropped 2 bases, with 19 bases sitting between them. This CDR3 spans 16 amino acids. The germline gives CDR1 SGHNT, CDR2 YYREEE (reference sequence). CDR3 nucleotides: TGTGCCAGCAGCCTACCTGGGGGTAGCGGAGCCTACGAGCAGTACTTC. Its translation is CASSLPGGSGAYEQYF.

This clone appeared once. This chain joins TRBV20-1 and TRBJ1-5; 7 positions agree with TRBD1. There are 12 residues in the CDR3. The germline gives CDR1 DFQATT, CDR2 SNEGSKA (reference sequence). CDR3 DNA sequence: TGCAGCCCGGGACAGTCCAATCAGCCCCAGCATTTT. Protein: CSPGQSNQPQHF.

There are many counts of this clone. V is TRBV29-1 and J is TRBJ2-3; D is undetermined. The V gene lost 6 bases and the J gene lost 0 bases, with 13 bases spanning the gap. Per the germline V gene, CDR1 is SQVTM and CDR2 is ANQGSEA. The length of the CDR3 is 14 residues. CDR3 sequence: CSVRDSASTDTQYF. CDR3 nucleotide sequence: TGCAGCGTCCGCGACTCCGCCAGCACAGATACGCAGTATTTT.

This clone was seen many times. This CDR3 is CASSFRGRGYGYTF. CDR3 DNA sequence: TGTGCCAGCAGCTTTCGCGGGAGGGGCTATGGCTACACCTTC. The J gene is TRBJ1-2, the V gene TRBV11-3; D possibly corresponds to TRBD1 (5 bases). The V gene lost 3 bases and the J gene lost 4 bases, with 12 bases spanning the gap. CDR1 and CDR2 from the germline V gene are SGHNT and YENEEA. The CDR3 spans 14 residues.

The table lists this clone with many counts. V is TRBV5-1 and J is TRBJ2-1; 9 positions match TRBD2. This CDR3 has 14 residues. CDR1 is SGHRS and CDR2 is YFSETQ in the germline V gene. The J segment lost 4 bases and the V segment lost 7 bases, leaving 6 bases of the junction unmatched. The CDR3 DNA reads as TGCGCCAGCGGCCTAGCGGGACCTTACAATGAGCAGTTCTTC. The encoded protein is CASGLAGPYNEQFF.

This clone was counted ten times or more. The chain carries TRBV24-1 and TRBJ2-3; TRBD1 aligns across 7 bases. With V trimmed by 3 bases and J by 6 bases, 11 bases remained unmatched. The CDR3 is 16 amino acids. CDR1 is KGHDR, CDR2 SFDVKD, per germline. This CDR3 reads CATSDPRQGWVDTQYF. The CDR3 nucleotides are TGTGCCACCAGTGATCCACGACAGGGTTGGGTTGATACGCAGTATTTT.

This clone was picked up many times. The chain couples TRBV4-3 to TRBJ2-5; TRBD1 matches 9 bases. V was pared by 4 bases and J by 6 bases, with 9 bases of the junction left unmatched. Germline CDR1 and CDR2: LGHNA and YSLEER. The CDR3 is made up of 15 amino acids. The CDR3 is CASSRPGTGCQTQYF. Written as DNA, the CDR3 is TGCGCCAGCAGCCGTCCCGGGACAGGGTGTCAGACCCAGTACTTC.